This T cell receptor (beta chain) was captured in a study of blood T cells in healthy people across ages. Broader study findings: The authors considered diversity estimates from one million T cells to be underestimates.

The V end lost 2 bases, the J end lost 0 bases, and 8 bases lay between the germline ends. CDR1 is MNHNY, CDR2 SVGAGI, per germline (reference sequence). The CDR3 is made up of 14 amino acids. Comments on this clonotype: Antigen unknown.

A second about 7 to 12 cycle PCR used barcoded and J-beta primers. Each of the cDNA molecules was tagged by a template-switch adaptor with 12 random nucleotides. Via MiXCR, TCRdb re-called the 5' RACE reads, giving one row per CDR3 protein. The table lists about 640,000 distinct CDR3 sequences, around three fifths of them singletons, with over 35% in the top ten. The material sequenced was blood. This sequence was found in a man aged 60 to 69 in good health. The chain carries TRBV6-6 and TRBJ2-7; D ambiguous. CDR3 sequence: CASSYEVHSYEQYF. CDR3 in DNA: TGTGCCAGCAGTTACGAGGTCCACTCCTACGAGCAGTACTTC.